These 30 T cell receptor beta chains came from one sample sequenced in a study of human T cells and chemical hapten exposure. Using its own MiXCR run on the RACE reads, TCRdb lists one record per CDR3 protein. The sample contains about 160,000 distinct CDR3 sequences, around a quarter of which appear only once. Noted time point: patch test 3, about 24 weeks after DPC sensitization. The sample's treatment: therapeutic diphenylcyclopropenone sensitization with weekly scalp DPC. Here the sequenced sample was whole blood, taken in connection with sensitization to the hapten diphenylcyclopropenone (DPC). The source of these receptors is a woman aged 18-29 years with alopecia areata. Some clones in this sample may be carry-over from other donors' samples.

V is TRBV4-1 and J is TRBJ2-3, with TRBD2 matching over 8 bases. J lost 6 bases, V lost 8 bases, and 10 bases had no gene match. The CDR3 contains 14 residues. Germline CDR1 is MGHRA and CDR2 is YSYEKL. The DNA for the CDR3 is TGCGCCAGCGGAATCGGGGGGGCCTGGGATACGCAGTATTTT. Translation: CASGIGGAWDTQYF.

The chain is built from TRBV4-3 and TRBJ1-4; D is uncertain. The CDR3 is 15 residues long. V lost 0 bases and J 11 bases, leaving 16 bases between the germline ends. Germline-derived CDR1 and CDR2 are LGHNA and YSLEER. The CDR3 DNA follows: TGCGCCAGCAGCCAAGAAGGATCAGCCGGGCGCAAACTGTTTTTT. Amino acid sequence: CASSQEGSAGRKLFF.

The gene calls are TRBV18 and TRBJ1-5; D is undetermined. The CDR3 is 14 residues long. Germline CDR1 KGHSH, CDR2 LQKENI. V was clipped by 4 bases and J by 1 base, with 8 bases between them. The CDR3 region has the DNA TGTGCCAGCTCACTCGCCATGAGCAATCAGCCCCAGCATTTT. Translating gives CASSLAMSNQPQHF.

This clonotype has a handful of counts. Written as DNA, the CDR3 is TGTGCCAGCAGGATGGGGGGCGATAATATAATAGGCTACACCTTC. Its translation is CASRMGGDNIIGYTF. The genes are TRBV2 and TRBJ1-2, with D maybe TRBD1 (6 bases). The germline V gene has CDR1 SNHLY and CDR2 FYNNEI. The CDR3 runs 15 residues. The V and J ends lost 6 bases and 8 bases respectively, with 22 bases between them.

This clonotype was picked up a small number of times. The CDR3 is CSATTSGGLTDTQYF. CDR3 bases: TGCAGTGCCACGACTAGCGGGGGCCTCACAGATACGCAGTATTTT. The V and J genes are TRBV20-1 and TRBJ2-3, with TRBD2 matching 12 bases. After removal of 6 bases from V and 2 bases from J, the junction contained 6 bases not matched to a gene. The CDR3 length is 15 residues. Germline values: CDR1 DFQATT, CDR2 SNEGSKA (reference sequence).

The chain uses TRBV6-2 or TRBV6-3 and TRBJ1-5; D is ambiguous. V shed 4 bases and J shed 0 bases, with 10 bases lying between them. Germline V CDR1 and CDR2: MNHEY, SVGEGT. The CDR3 spans 15 residues. The CDR3 protein is CASSLQRNSNQPQHF. The CDR3 DNA sequence: TGTGCCAGCAGTTTACAGAGAAATAGCAATCAGCCCCAGCATTTT.

The genes are TRBV2 and TRBJ1-4, with D possibly matching TRBD1 (6 bases). V was clipped by 5 bases and J by 11 bases, with 12 bases between them. Germline V gene sequence: CDR1 SNHLY, CDR2 FYNNEI. There are 12 residues in the CDR3. CDR3 sequence (DNA): TGTGCCAGCAGTCGCAGGGGAGAGAAACTGTTTTTT. As protein: CASSRRGEKLFF.

This chain connects TRBV20-1 to TRBJ2-3; TRBD2 agrees at 13 bases. The CDR3 is 14 residues long. V lost 4 bases, J lost 6 bases, and 4 bases stayed unmatched. From germline, CDR1 is DFQATT and CDR2 SNEGSKA (reference sequence). This chain's CDR3 is CSAKLAGGGDTQYF. The CDR3 region has the DNA TGCAGTGCTAAACTAGCGGGAGGGGGTGATACGCAGTATTTT.

This clonotype was detected a few times. The rearrangement joins TRBV12-3 or TRBV12-4 to TRBJ2-7; no clear D gene. The CDR3 is 14 amino acids. The V end was cut by 3 bases, the J end by 1 base, with 10 bases between. CDR3 sequence: CASSFEVSSYEQYF. The CDR3 DNA reads as TGTGCCAGCAGTTTCGAGGTGTCATCCTACGAGCAGTACTTC.

The V call is TRBV19, the J call TRBJ1-2; TRBD1 is a possible D gene (5 bases). CDR1 and CDR2 (germline): LNHDA, SQIVND (reference sequence). The V and J ends lost 7 bases and 3 bases respectively, with 15 bases between them. The CDR3 is 14 amino acids. CDR3 protein: CASKTQLGDYGYTF. The CDR3 DNA is TGTGCCAGTAAGACACAGCTGGGGGACTATGGCTACACCTTC.

A few counts support this clonotype. The chain is built from TRBV29-1 and TRBJ1-1; no clear D gene. V gave up 4 bases and J gave up 4 bases, with 13 bases separating them. Germline V gives CDR1 SQVTM, CDR2 ANQGSEA. The CDR3 length is 13 residues. CDR3 in DNA: TGCAGCGTTGGCGGGAAAAGCCGCACTGAAGCTTTCTTT. Translation: CSVGGKSRTEAFF. Full variable domain (remainder filled in from reference TRBV29-1 and TRBJ1-1): SAVISQKPSRDICQRGTSLTIQCQVDSQVTMMFWYRQQPGQSLTLIATANQGSEATYESGFVIDKFPISRPNLTFSTLTVSNMSPEDSSIYLCSVGGKSRTEAFFGQGTRLTVV.

This clonotype was recorded at least ten times. The chain employs TRBV7-3 and TRBJ1-1, with a weak D call TRBD1 (6 bases). The CDR3 spans 13 residues. V was cut by 5 bases and J by 4 bases, with 11 bases left in between. CDR1 SGHTA and CDR2 FQGTGA come from the germline V gene. As DNA, the CDR3 is TGTGCCAGCAGCGCCGGGACACCCACTGAAGCTTTCTTT. Its translation is CASSAGTPTEAFF.

Many counts were recorded for this clonotype. The V gene is TRBV25-1, the J gene TRBJ2-1; perhaps TRBD2 as D (6 bases). The germline V and J ends were trimmed by 3 bases and 8 bases, with 20 bases remaining between them. The CDR3 has 16 residues. Germline loops: CDR1 MGHDK, CDR2 SYGVNS. Written as DNA, the CDR3 is TGTGCCAGCAGTGACGGGGAAGCGGGTCTTGTCGATGAGCAGTTCTTC. This encodes CASSDGEAGLVDEQFF.

In this sample, this clonotype turned up a few times. The chain combines TRBV29-1 with TRBJ2-1; 10 nucleotides agree with TRBD2. The CDR3 loop spans 15 amino acids. V lost 4 bases to trimming and J lost 7 bases; unmatched junction nucleotides: 10. The germline CDR1 and CDR2 sequences are SQVTM and ANQGSEA. The CDR3 sequence is CSVGGERGGRNEQFF. Written as DNA, the CDR3 is TGCAGCGTTGGGGGTGAGCGGGGGGGCCGAAATGAGCAGTTCTTC.

This clonotype was seen once. The chain recombines TRBV9 with TRBJ1-1; D is undetermined. CDR1 is SGDLS and CDR2 is YYNGEE in the germline V gene. Trimming removed 0 bases at V and 0 bases at J, with 12 bases between. This CDR3 is 16 amino acids long. The CDR3 sequence is CASSVVNSPMNTEAFF. The CDR3 region has the DNA TGTGCCAGCAGCGTAGTGAACAGTCCGATGAACACTGAAGCTTTCTTT.

The chain carries TRBV7-9 and TRBJ1-5; a possible D gene is TRBD1 (5 bases). Germline V gives CDR1 SEHNR, CDR2 FQNEAQ (reference sequence). This CDR3 is built from 13 residues. Trimming removed 5 bases from V and 7 bases from J, with 12 bases in between. In DNA, the CDR3 is TGTGCCAGCAGCACAGGAACAGACCAGCCCCAGCATTTT. Translated, it gives CASSTGTDQPQHF.

This clonotype was seen more than once but under ten times. The chain combines TRBV15 with TRBJ2-7, with 13 bases that match TRBD2. CDR1 is LNHNV and CDR2 is YYDKDF in the germline V gene (reference sequence). The CDR3 runs to 17 residues. V shed 3 bases, J shed 3 bases, and the junction held 8 bases outside the gene matches. DNA for the CDR3: TGTGCCACCAGCAGGGACAGGAGGACTAGCGGGAGCTACGAGCAGTACTTC. Protein sequence: CATSRDRRTSGSYEQYF.

The sample holds many counts of this clonotype. CDR3 bases: TGTGCCAGCAGCGTTACGGGGACCCAGTACTTC. Its protein product is CASSVTGTQYF. The J gene is TRBJ2-5, the V gene TRBV6-2 or TRBV6-3; no firm D call. Germline CDR1 MNHEY, CDR2 SVGEGT. This CDR3 comprises 11 residues. Trimming left V 6 bases short and J 7 bases short, with 9 bases between.

This sequence joins TRBV7-6 and TRBJ2-3, with 14 bases lining up with TRBD2. CDR3 length equals 16 residues. Germline CDR1 SGHVS, CDR2 FNYEAQ. The V and J ends lost 5 bases and 5 bases, in that order; junction bases with no gene match: 6. CDR3 region: CASSPGTSGGRDTQYF. The CDR3 nucleotides are TGTGCCAGCAGCCCTGGGACTAGCGGGGGAAGAGATACGCAGTATTTT.

This clonotype was observed a handful of times. The V gene is TRBV7-2, the J gene TRBJ1-1; perhaps TRBD1 as D (5 bases). Per the germline V gene, CDR1 is SGHTA and CDR2 is FQGNSA. The V and J ends lost 4 bases and 4 bases respectively, with 13 bases between them. The CDR3 extends over 14 amino acids. CDR3 residues: CASSSRGGGTEAFF. The CDR3 DNA follows: TGTGCCAGCAGCTCCCGGGGGGGGGGCACTGAAGCTTTCTTT.

The chain combines TRBV7-2 with TRBJ2-1; D is ambiguous. The CDR3 is 16 amino acids. Germline V gene lookup returns CDR1 SGHTA and CDR2 FQGNSA. Between the trimmed V and J ends, which lost 2 bases and 6 bases, there was a span of 17 bases. CDR3 bases: TGTGCCAGCAGCTTACCGATTCCGACTCTTTCCAATGAGCAGTTCTTC. The encoded protein is CASSLPIPTLSNEQFF.

The chain is built from TRBV30 and TRBJ1-2; 9 nucleotides line up with TRBD1. Germline CDR1 is GTSNPN and CDR2 is SVGIG (reference sequence). Trimming at V came to 1 base and at J to 8 bases, leaving 8 bases not matched to a gene. This CDR3 has 14 amino acids. CDR3 sequence: CAWSAQGQGRGYTF. For the CDR3, the DNA is TGTGCCTGGAGTGCCCAGGGACAGGGACGCGGCTACACCTTC.

Only one count was recorded for this clonotype. The rearrangement uses TRBV20-1 and TRBJ1-6; weak D call: TRBD1 (5 bases). With 2 bases removed from V and 4 bases from J, the gap between germline ends came to 9 bases. The germline CDR1 and CDR2 sequences are DFQATT and SNEGSKA (reference sequence). The CDR3 runs to 14 residues. For the CDR3, the DNA is TGCAGTGCTAGATTTGGGGGGTATAATTCACCCCTCCACTTT. It encodes CSARFGGYNSPLHF.

The rearrangement links TRBV7-9 to TRBJ1-2; D not resolved. The CDR3 runs to 14 residues. V lost 1 base and J lost 4, with 10 bases in between. CDR1 is SEHNR, CDR2 FQNEAQ, per germline (reference sequence). The CDR3 nucleotides are TGTGCCAGCAGCTTAGAACCCGTGCTCTATGGCTACACCTTC. Translating gives CASSLEPVLYGYTF.

A few counts support this clonotype. The chain links TRBV7-9 to TRBJ2-7; 13 nucleotides match TRBD2. Germline V lookup: CDR1 SEHNR, CDR2 FQNEAQ (reference sequence). The V gene end was trimmed by 8 bases and the J gene end by 2 bases; junction bases not matched to a gene: 3. The CDR3 extends over 14 amino acids. CDR3 nucleotides: TGTGCCAGCCGGGGGACTAGCGGGACCTACGAGCAGTACTTC. This encodes CASRGTSGTYEQYF.

V usage is TRBV7-9 and J usage is TRBJ2-3, with 7 bases lining up with TRBD2. The germline V gene encodes CDR1 SEHNR and CDR2 FQNEAQ (reference sequence). V lost 5 bases, J lost 1 base, and 6 bases stayed unmatched. The length of the CDR3 is 15 residues. The CDR3 reads CASSPSRGGTDTQYF. In DNA form, the CDR3 reads TGTGCCAGCAGCCCGTCCCGGGGGGGCACAGATACGCAGTATTTT.

This clonotype has a single count. J is TRBJ1-1 and V is TRBV9, with TRBD1 as a possible D gene (6 bases). CDR1 and CDR2 from the germline V gene are SGDLS and YYNGEE. This CDR3 region has 14 residues. V gave up 6 bases and J gave up 2 bases, with 14 bases separating them. The CDR3 DNA reads TGTGCCAGCACCCAAGGCAGGGGAAACACTGAAGCTTTCTTT. Amino acid sequence: CASTQGRGNTEAFF.

V is TRBV29-1 and J is TRBJ2-1; 8 bases line up with TRBD1. Germline-derived CDR1 and CDR2 are SQVTM and ANQGSEA. The CDR3 totals 16 residues. Trimming cost V 6 bases and J 4 bases; bases outside gene matches: 14. CDR3 nucleotide sequence: TGCAGCGTGAGGAGGGTCCGGGACAGGTTTTACAATGAGCAGTTCTTC. Translation: CSVRRVRDRFYNEQFF.

This clonotype was counted a few times. The V and J genes are TRBV9 and TRBJ2-7, with 8 bases matching TRBD1. The germline V gene has CDR1 SGDLS and CDR2 YYNGEE. V trimming: 2 bases; J trimming: 2 bases; junction bases outside the gene matches: 3. The CDR3 totals 14 residues. CDR3 protein: CASSVDREPYEQYF. The CDR3 DNA sequence: TGTGCCAGCAGCGTGGACAGGGAGCCCTACGAGCAGTACTTC.

CDR3 sequence reads: CASSQDWMKETQYF. CDR3 DNA sequence: TGCGCCAGCAGCCAAGATTGGATGAAAGAGACCCAGTACTTC. V usage is TRBV4-3 and J usage is TRBJ2-5; D not certain. The ends were cut back, 0 bases at V and 3 bases at J, with 8 bases in the middle. The CDR3 covers 14 residues. CDR1 and CDR2 from the germline V gene are LGHNA and YSLEER.